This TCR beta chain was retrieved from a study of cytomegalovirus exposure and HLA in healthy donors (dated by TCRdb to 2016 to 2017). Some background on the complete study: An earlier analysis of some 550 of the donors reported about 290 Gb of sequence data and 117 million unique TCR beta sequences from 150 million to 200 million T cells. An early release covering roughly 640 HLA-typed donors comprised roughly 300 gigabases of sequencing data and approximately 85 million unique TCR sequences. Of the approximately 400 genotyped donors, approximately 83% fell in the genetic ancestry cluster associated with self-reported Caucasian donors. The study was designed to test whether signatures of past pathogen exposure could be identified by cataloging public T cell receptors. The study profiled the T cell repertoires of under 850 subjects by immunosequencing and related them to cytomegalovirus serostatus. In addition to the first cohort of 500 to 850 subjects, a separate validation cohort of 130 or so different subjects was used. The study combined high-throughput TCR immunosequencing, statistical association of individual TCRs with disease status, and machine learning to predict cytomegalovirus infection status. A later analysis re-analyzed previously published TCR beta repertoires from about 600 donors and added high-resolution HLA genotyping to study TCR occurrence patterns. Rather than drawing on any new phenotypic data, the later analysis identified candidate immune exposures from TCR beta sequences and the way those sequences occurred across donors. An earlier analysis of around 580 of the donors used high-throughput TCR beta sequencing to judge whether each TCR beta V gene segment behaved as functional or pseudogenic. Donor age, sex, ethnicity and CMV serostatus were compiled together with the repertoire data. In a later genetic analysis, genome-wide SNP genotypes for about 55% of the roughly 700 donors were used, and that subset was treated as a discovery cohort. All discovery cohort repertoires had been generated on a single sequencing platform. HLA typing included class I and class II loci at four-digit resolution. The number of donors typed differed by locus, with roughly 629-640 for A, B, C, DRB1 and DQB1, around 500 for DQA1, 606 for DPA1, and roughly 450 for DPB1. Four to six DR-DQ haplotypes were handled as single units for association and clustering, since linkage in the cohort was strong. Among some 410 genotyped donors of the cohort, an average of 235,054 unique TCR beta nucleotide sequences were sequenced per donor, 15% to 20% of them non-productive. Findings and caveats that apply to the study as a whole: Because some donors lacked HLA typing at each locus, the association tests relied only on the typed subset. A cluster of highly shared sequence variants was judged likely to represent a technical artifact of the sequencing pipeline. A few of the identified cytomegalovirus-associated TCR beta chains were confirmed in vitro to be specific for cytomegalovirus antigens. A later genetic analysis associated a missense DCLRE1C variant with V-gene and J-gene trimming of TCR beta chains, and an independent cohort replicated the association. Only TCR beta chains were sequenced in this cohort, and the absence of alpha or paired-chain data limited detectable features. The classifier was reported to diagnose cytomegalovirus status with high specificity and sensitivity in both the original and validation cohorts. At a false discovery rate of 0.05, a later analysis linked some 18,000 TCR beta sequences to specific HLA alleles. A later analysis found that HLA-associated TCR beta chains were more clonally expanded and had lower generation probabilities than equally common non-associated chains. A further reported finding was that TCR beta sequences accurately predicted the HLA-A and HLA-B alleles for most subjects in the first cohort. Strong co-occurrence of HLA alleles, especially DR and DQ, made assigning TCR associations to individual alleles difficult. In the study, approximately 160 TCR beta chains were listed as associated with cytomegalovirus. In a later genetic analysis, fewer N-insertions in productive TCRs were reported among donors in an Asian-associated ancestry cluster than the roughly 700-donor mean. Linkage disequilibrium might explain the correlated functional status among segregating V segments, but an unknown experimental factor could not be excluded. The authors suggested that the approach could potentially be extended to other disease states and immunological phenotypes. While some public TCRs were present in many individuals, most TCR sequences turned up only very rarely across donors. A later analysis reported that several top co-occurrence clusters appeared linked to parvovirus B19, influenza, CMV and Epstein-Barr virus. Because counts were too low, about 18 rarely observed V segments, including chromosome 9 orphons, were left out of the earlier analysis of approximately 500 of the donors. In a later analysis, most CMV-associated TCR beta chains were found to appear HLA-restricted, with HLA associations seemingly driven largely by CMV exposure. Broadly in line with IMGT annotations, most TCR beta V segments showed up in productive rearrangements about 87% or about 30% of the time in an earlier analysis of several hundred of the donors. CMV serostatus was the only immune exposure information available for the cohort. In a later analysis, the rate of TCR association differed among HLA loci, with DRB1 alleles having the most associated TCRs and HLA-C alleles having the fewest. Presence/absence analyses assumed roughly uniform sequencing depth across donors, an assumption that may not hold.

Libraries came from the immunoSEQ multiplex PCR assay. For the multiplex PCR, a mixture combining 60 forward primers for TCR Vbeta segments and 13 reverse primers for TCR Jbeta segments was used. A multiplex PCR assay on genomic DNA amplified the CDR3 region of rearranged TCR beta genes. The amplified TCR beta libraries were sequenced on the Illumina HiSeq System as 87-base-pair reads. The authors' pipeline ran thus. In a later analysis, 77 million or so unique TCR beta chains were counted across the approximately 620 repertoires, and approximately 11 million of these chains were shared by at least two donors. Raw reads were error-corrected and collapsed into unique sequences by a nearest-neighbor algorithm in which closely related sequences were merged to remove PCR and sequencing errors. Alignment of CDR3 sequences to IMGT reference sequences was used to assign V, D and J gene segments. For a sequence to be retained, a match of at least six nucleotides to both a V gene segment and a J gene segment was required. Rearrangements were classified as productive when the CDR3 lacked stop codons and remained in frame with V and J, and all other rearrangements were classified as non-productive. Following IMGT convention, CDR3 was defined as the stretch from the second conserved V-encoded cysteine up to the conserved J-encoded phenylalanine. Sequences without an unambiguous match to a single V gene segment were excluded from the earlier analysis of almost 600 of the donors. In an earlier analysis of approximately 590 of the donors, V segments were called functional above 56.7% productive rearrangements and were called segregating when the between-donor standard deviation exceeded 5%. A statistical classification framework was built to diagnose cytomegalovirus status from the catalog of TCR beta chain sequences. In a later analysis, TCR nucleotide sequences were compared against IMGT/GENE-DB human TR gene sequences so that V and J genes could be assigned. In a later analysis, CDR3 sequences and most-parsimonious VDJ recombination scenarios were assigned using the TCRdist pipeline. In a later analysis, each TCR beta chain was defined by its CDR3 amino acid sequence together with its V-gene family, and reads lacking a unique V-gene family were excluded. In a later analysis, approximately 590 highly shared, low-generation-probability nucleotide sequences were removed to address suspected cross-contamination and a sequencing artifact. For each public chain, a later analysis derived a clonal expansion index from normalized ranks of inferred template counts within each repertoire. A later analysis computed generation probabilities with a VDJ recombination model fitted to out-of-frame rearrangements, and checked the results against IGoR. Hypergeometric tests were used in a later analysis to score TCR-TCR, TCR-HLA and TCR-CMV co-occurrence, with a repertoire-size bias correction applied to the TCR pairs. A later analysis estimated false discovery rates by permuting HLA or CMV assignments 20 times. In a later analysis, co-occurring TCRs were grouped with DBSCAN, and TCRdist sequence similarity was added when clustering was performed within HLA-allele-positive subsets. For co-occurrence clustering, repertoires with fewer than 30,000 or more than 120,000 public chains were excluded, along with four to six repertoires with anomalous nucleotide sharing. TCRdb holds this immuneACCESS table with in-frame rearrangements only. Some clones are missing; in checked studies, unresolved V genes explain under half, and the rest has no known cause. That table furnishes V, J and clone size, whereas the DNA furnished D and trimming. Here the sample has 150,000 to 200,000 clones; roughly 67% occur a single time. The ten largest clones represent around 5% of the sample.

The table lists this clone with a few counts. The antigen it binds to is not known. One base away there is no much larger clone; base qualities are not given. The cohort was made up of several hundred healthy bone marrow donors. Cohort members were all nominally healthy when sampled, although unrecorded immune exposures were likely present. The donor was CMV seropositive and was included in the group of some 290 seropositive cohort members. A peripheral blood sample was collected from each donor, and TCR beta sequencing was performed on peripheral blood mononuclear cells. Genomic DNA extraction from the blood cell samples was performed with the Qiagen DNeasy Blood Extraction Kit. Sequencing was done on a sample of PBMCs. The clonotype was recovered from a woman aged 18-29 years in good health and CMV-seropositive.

CDR3 reads: CASRGTAPYEQYF. The DNA reads TGTGCCAGCCGCGGGACAGCTCCCTACGAGCAGTACTTC. The chain is assembled from TRBV6-5 and TRBJ2-7; TRBD1 could be the D gene, as 7 bases match. Via the germline V gene, CDR1 is MNHEY and CDR2 SVGAGI. The CDR3 spans 13 residues, from the cysteine through the phenylalanine. Kept here is only the CDR3 DNA, which spans 39 bases and is read in frame from base 1. Trimming at the junction amounts to 8 bases on V and 2 bases on J, and the germline ends lie 13 bases apart.